The 10 T cell receptor beta chains listed next were all sequenced from one sample in a study of blood T cell repertoires in COVID-19. The assay was immunoSEQ multiplex PCR, and TCRdb's table has in-frame clones only and misses some. Among 200,000 to 250,000 clones, about nine tenths were seen once, and the ten largest hold less than 4.5%. Material: PBMCs or T cells enriched from blood (not recorded which). The receptors stem from a woman in her 40s with acute COVID-19.

This sequence joins TRBV7-9 and TRBJ2-7; possible D gene TRBD2, 5 bases. V was trimmed by 2 bases and J by 6 bases, leaving 29 bases between them. CDR3 length: 19 amino acids. Per the germline V gene, CDR1 is SEHNR and CDR2 is FQNEAQ (reference sequence). The CDR3, as DNA: TGTGCCAGCAGCTTATCCCCTTCCCGGGCCCTCAGAGGGTGGATCGAGCAGTACTTC. Amino acids: CASSLSPSRALRGWIEQYF.

J is TRBJ2-7 and V is TRBV7-2, with a possible D match to TRBD1 (6 bases). Between the trimmed V and J ends, which lost 3 bases and 1 base, there was a span of 7 bases. Germline-derived CDR1 and CDR2 are SGHTA and FQGNSA. The CDR3 is made up of 13 amino acids. CDR3 nucleotide sequence: TGTGCCAGCAGCTTGGACAGATCCTACGAGCAGTACTTC. This encodes CASSLDRSYEQYF.

This rearrangement joins TRBV5-1 to TRBJ1-2; TRBD1 matches 7 bases. This CDR3 has 20 residues. After removal of 4 bases from V and 4 bases from J, the junction contained 25 bases not matched to a gene. The germline V gene encodes CDR1 SGHRS and CDR2 YFSETQ. CDR3 residues: CASSGPRAGTDGTLAYGYTF. CDR3 DNA sequence: TGCGCCAGCAGCGGACCCAGAGCCGGGACAGATGGTACCTTGGCCTATGGCTACACCTTC. Together with reference TRBV5-1 and TRBJ1-2, the CDR3 gives the full variable domain: KAGVTQTPRYLIKTRGQQVTLSCSPISGHRSVSWYQQTPGQGLQFLFEYFSETQRNKGNFPGRFSGRQFSNSRSEMNVSTLELGDSALYLCASSGPRAGTDGTLAYGYTFGSGTRLTVV.

The chain has TRBV6-1 and TRBJ1-5; 8 nucleotides match TRBD1. CDR1 and CDR2 from the germline V gene are MNHNS and SASEGT. With 3 bases clipped from V and 5 bases from J, the junction kept 0 bases outside the gene matches. CDR3 length: 13 amino acids. Written as DNA, the CDR3 is TGTGCCAGCAGTGAGACAGGGGATCAGCCCCAGCATTTT. It codes for CASSETGDQPQHF.

This clone was recorded only once. The chain joins TRBV5-1 to TRBJ2-7; TRBD1 is a possible D gene (6 bases). This CDR3 region has 15 residues. Germline V CDR1 and CDR2: SGHRS, YFSETQ. V shed 5 bases and J shed 0 bases, with 15 bases lying between them. The DNA for the CDR3 is TGCGCCAGCAGGAGAACAGGGATACCCTCCTACGAGCAGTACTTC. Protein: CASRRTGIPSYEQYF.

A word on this clone: Relative to the germline gene, one junction end is altered; a read error may explain this. V is TRBV29-1 and J is TRBJ2-1; 7 nucleotides line up with TRBD1. Per the germline V gene, CDR1 is SQVTM and CDR2 is ANQGSEA. The CDR3 loop spans 14 amino acids. Here the CDR3 reads CSVEGPEGGYEQFF. CDR3 nucleotide sequence: TGCAGCGTAGAAGGCCCTGAAGGGGGCTATGAGCAGTTCTTC.

J is TRBJ1-6 and V is TRBV5-1, with 9 bases lining up with TRBD1. V lost 5 bases, J lost 6 bases, and 6 bases stayed unmatched. The CDR3 contains 15 residues. Germline CDR1 and CDR2: SGHRS and YFSETQ. The CDR3 DNA reads TGCGCCAGCAGACGGGGGACAGGGAGTAATTCACCCCTCCACTTT. Its protein product is CASRRGTGSNSPLHF.

The J gene is TRBJ1-1, the V gene TRBV9; 8 nucleotides agree with TRBD1. The V and J ends lost 4 bases and 0 bases, in that order; junction bases with no gene match: 5. The CDR3 covers 15 residues. The germline V gene encodes CDR1 SGDLS and CDR2 YYNGEE. CDR3 sequence: CASSLGQVLNTEAFF. The CDR3 DNA sequence: TGTGCCAGCAGCCTGGGACAGGTGCTGAACACTGAAGCTTTCTTT.

The chain combines TRBV5-6 with TRBJ1-2, with D maybe TRBD1 (6 bases). The CDR3 consists of 14 residues. The V end lost 4 bases, the J end lost 4 bases, and 14 bases lay between the germline ends. Germline V gives CDR1 SGHDT, CDR2 YYEEEE. The CDR3 spells CASSIWTASYGYTF. For the CDR3, the DNA is TGTGCCAGCAGCATCTGGACAGCCTCCTATGGCTACACCTTC.

CDR3 bases: TGTGCCAGCAGCCCAATGGACAGAACGAACACTGAAGCTTTCTTT. Amino acids: CASSPMDRTNTEAFF. The V gene is TRBV13, the J gene TRBJ1-1; tentative D call: TRBD1 (6 bases). Trimming stripped 5 bases from V and 1 base from J, with 14 bases between. The CDR3 spans 15 residues. Germline CDR1 reads PRHDT; CDR2 reads FYEKMQ (reference sequence).